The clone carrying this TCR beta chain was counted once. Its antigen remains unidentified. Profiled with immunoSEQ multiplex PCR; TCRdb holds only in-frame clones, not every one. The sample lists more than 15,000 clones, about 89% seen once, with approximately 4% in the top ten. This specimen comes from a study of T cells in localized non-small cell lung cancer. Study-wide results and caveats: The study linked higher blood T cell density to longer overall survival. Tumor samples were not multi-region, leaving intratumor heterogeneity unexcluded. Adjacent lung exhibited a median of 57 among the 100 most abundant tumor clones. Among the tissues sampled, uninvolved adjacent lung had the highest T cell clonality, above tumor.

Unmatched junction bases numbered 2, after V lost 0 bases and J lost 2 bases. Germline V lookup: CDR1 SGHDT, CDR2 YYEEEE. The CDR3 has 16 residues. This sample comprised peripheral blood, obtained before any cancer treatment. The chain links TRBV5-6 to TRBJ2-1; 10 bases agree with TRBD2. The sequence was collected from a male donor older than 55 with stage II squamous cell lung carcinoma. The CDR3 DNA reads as TGTGCCAGCAGCTTGGGCAGCGGGAGGGCCTACAATGAGCAGTTCTTC. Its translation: CASSLGSGRAYNEQFF.